These 21 T cell receptor beta chains were sequenced from one sample in a study of shared clonotypes between healthy human individuals. Profiling relied on immunoSEQ multiplex PCR, and the TCRdb table lists in-frame clones only, not all of them. The profile covers about 2.5 million clones, with 85% to 95% appearing a single time and around 0.35% taken by the ten largest. The sequencing sample was made of naive CD4+ T cells from PBMCs. Described subset: CD45RA+ positively selected. The receptor source for this set is a man aged 18 to 29 in good health. Some clones in this sample may be carry-over from other donors' samples.

This sequence joins TRBV4-1 and TRBJ2-1; 9 nucleotides match TRBD2. The CDR3 loop spans 16 amino acids. Germline V CDR1 and CDR2: MGHRA, YSYEKL. With V trimmed by 1 base and J by 4 bases, 5 bases remained unmatched. As DNA, the CDR3 is TGCGCCAGCAGCCAAGGACTAGCGGAGCGTTACAATGAGCAGTTCTTC. Its translation: CASSQGLAERYNEQFF.

In regard to this clone: This CDR3 is also generated by other DNA sequences in the sample. This chain uses TRBV19 with TRBJ1-1, with 7 bases aligning to TRBD1. In germline, CDR1 is LNHDA, CDR2 SQIVND (reference sequence). V shed 4 bases and J 0 bases; nucleotides not matched to a gene: 2. The CDR3 is 14 residues long. The DNA for the CDR3 is TGTGCCAGTAGTAGGACAGGTTTGAACACTGAAGCTTTCTTT. It translates to CASSRTGLNTEAFF. Together with reference TRBV19 and TRBJ1-1, the CDR3 gives the full variable domain: DGGITQSPKYLFRKEGQNVTLSCEQNLNHDAMYWYRQDPGQGLRLIYYSQIVNDFQKGDIAEGYSVSREKKESFPLTVTSAQKNPTAFYLCASSRTGLNTEAFFGQGTRLTVV.

The rearrangement joins TRBV28 to TRBJ1-5; 9 bases match TRBD1. The CDR3 extends over 17 amino acids. Losses at the gene ends were 5 bases for V and 5 bases for J; bases not matched to a gene: 13. Germline assignment: CDR1 MDHEN and CDR2 SYDVKM. The CDR3 sequence: CASSRIPYRGRDQPQHF. The CDR3 nucleotides are TGTGCCAGCAGTCGAATCCCCTACAGGGGGCGAGATCAGCCCCAGCATTTT.

CDR3 region: CASSEALPSSTQYF. The DNA of the CDR3 is TGTGCCAGCAGTGAAGCGCTTCCGTCGAGTACGCAGTATTTT. J is TRBJ2-3 and V is TRBV2; D gene unclear. With 0 bases removed from V and 8 bases from J, the gap between germline ends came to 12 bases. The CDR3 has 14 amino acids. Germline assignment: CDR1 SNHLY and CDR2 FYNNEI.

The chain uses TRBV28 and TRBJ2-5; a possible D gene is TRBD2 (5 bases). The CDR3 consists of 14 residues. Trimming pared 3 bases from V and 4 bases from J, leaving 12 bases between. Per germline, CDR1 MDHEN and CDR2 SYDVKM. CDR3 region: CASSFGVTPETQYF. The CDR3 DNA reads TGTGCCAGCAGTTTCGGGGTCACCCCAGAGACCCAGTACTTC. Filled out from reference TRBV28 and TRBJ2-5, the complete variable domain reads DVKVTQSSRYLVKRTGEKVFLECVQDMDHENMFWYRQDPGLGLRLIYFSYDVKMKEKGDIPEGYSVSREKKERFSLILESASTNQTSMYLCASSFGVTPETQYFGPGTRLLVL.

In its sample, this clone was seen once. This chain joins TRBV5-1 and TRBJ1-3, with D perhaps TRBD1 (6 bases). V was cut by 7 bases and J by 0 bases, with 14 bases left in between. The germline CDR1 and CDR2 sequences are SGHRS and YFSETQ. The CDR3 is made up of 15 amino acids. CDR3 in DNA: TGCGCCAGCCGCATGGACAGAACCTCTGGAAACACCATATATTTT. This encodes CASRMDRTSGNTIYF.

This clone was seen just once. CDR3 DNA sequence: TGTGCCAGCAGCGCAGGAGGCAGAGTCTCTGAAGCTTTCTTT. Translating gives CASSAGGRVSEAFF. The chain carries TRBV7-2 and TRBJ1-1; D gene ambiguous. The CDR3 spans 14 residues. Germline CDR1 SGHTA, CDR2 FQGNSA. Trimming pared 5 bases from V and 6 bases from J, leaving 16 bases between.

This sequence joins TRBV30 and TRBJ1-5, with a weak D call TRBD1 (6 bases). The V end lost 2 bases, the J end lost 3 bases, and 14 bases lay between the germline ends. The CDR3 extends over 15 amino acids. The germline gives CDR1 GTSNPN, CDR2 SVGIG (reference sequence). CDR3 sequence (DNA): TGTGCCTGGAGTCACACAGGGACGGTCAATCAGCCCCAGCATTTT. This sequence encodes CAWSHTGTVNQPQHF.

The chain joins TRBV9 to TRBJ2-7, with TRBD1 matching 9 bases. The CDR3 extends over 18 amino acids. Unmatched junction bases numbered 13, after V lost 0 bases and J lost 3 bases. Germline lookup yields CDR1 SGDLS and CDR2 YYNGEE. In DNA, the CDR3 is TGTGCCAGCAGCGTAGGACTAATCCGACAGGGGGGTTTCTACGAGCAGTACTTC. This gives the protein CASSVGLIRQGGFYEQYF.

V and J are TRBV29-1 and TRBJ1-5, with 8 bases identical to TRBD1. Looked up from germline, CDR1 is SQVTM and CDR2 is ANQGSEA. V lost 4 bases and J lost 7; bases outside the gene matches: 6. The CDR3 has 13 residues. The CDR3: CSVAGGAGQPQHF. CDR3 bases: TGCAGCGTTGCAGGGGGCGCAGGACAGCCCCAGCATTTT.

The count of this clone is one. The J gene is TRBJ2-6, the V gene TRBV7-3; the match to TRBD2 covers 12 bases. Per the germline V gene, CDR1 is SGHTA and CDR2 is FQGTGA. The CDR3 loop spans 19 amino acids. The J segment lost 0 bases and the V segment lost 5 bases, leaving 8 bases of the junction unmatched. The CDR3: CASSRFGLAGNSGANVLTF. The CDR3 nucleotides are TGTGCCAGCAGCCGATTCGGACTAGCGGGAAACTCTGGGGCCAACGTCCTGACTTTC.

The CDR3, as DNA: TGTGCCAGTAGTATCCCGGAGGGAAAACTGTTTTTT. Translated, it gives CASSIPEGKLFF. The rearrangement uses TRBV19 and TRBJ1-4; D is undetermined. The CDR3 has 12 residues. Germline V gene sequence: CDR1 LNHDA, CDR2 SQIVND (reference sequence). V was trimmed by 3 bases and J by 10 bases, leaving 9 bases between them.

To note about this clone: The same CDR3 can be traced to other DNA sequences in this sample. The chain carries TRBV5-6 and TRBJ1-2; D unclear. Germline CDR1 SGHDT, CDR2 YYEEEE. Trimming took off 3 bases at V and 8 bases at J, with 8 bases between the two ends. CDR3 length equals 11 residues. CDR3 sequence (DNA): TGTGCCAGCAGCTCACGGCGGGGCTACACCTTC. Protein product: CASSSRRGYTF.

This clone was seen more than once but under ten times. The CDR3 region has the DNA TGTGCCAGCAGCTTATACGAAAAAGAGACCCAGTACTTC. As protein: CASSLYEKETQYF. V usage is TRBV7-9 and J usage is TRBJ2-5; D uncertain. The CDR3 totals 13 residues. The V gene's germline CDR1 is SEHNR and CDR2 FQNEAQ (reference sequence). Between the trimmed V and J ends, which lost 2 bases and 3 bases, there was a span of 7 bases.

The chain links TRBV6-5 to TRBJ2-2; 7 bases agree with TRBD2. V lost 6 bases to trimming and J lost 4 bases; unmatched junction nucleotides: 8. Germline loops: CDR1 MNHEY, CDR2 SVGAGI. This CDR3 spans 15 amino acids. CDR3 in DNA: TGTGCCAGCAGCCGGGGAGGGCCAACCACCGGGGAGCTGTTTTTT. Residues: CASSRGGPTTGELFF.

The chain couples TRBV28 to TRBJ2-7; D may be TRBD2 (6 bases). Germline assignment: CDR1 MDHEN and CDR2 SYDVKM. V shed 7 bases and J shed 2 bases, with 12 bases lying between them. This CDR3 spans 13 amino acids. CDR3 DNA: TGTGCCAGCATCGGACGGGGGACCTACGAGCAGTACTTC. Translation gives CASIGRGTYEQYF.

The chain uses TRBV7-9 and TRBJ2-1; D unresolved. V shed 1 base and J shed 0 bases, with 10 bases lying between them. CDR1 is SEHNR and CDR2 is FQNEAQ in the germline V gene (reference sequence). The CDR3 contains 16 residues. The CDR3 DNA is TGTGCCAGCAGCTTAGATCCGTACTACTCCTACAATGAGCAGTTCTTC. As protein: CASSLDPYYSYNEQFF.

The rearrangement joins TRBV10-1 to TRBJ1-5; no firm D call. Looked up from germline, CDR1 is WNHNN and CDR2 is SYGVQD (reference sequence). The V gene lost 0 bases and the J gene lost 5 bases, with 20 bases spanning the gap. The CDR3 extends over 18 amino acids. CDR3 protein: CASSESIRPYPEDQPQHF. The CDR3 DNA is TGCGCCAGCAGTGAGTCGATTAGGCCGTACCCGGAGGATCAGCCCCAGCATTTT.

The rearrangement uses TRBV28 and TRBJ2-7, with D perhaps matching TRBD1 or TRBD2 (5 bases each). In germline, CDR1 is MDHEN, CDR2 SYDVKM. Trimming stripped 3 bases from V and 4 bases from J, with 16 bases between. CDR3 length: 15 residues. The CDR3 region is CASSFRGRSPYEQYF. CDR3 bases: TGTGCCAGCAGTTTTCGGGGCCGATCTCCTTACGAGCAGTACTTC. Filled out from reference TRBV28 and TRBJ2-7, the complete variable domain reads DVKVTQSSRYLVKRTGEKVFLECVQDMDHENMFWYRQDPGLGLRLIYFSYDVKMKEKGDIPEGYSVSREKKERFSLILESASTNQTSMYLCASSFRGRSPYEQYFGPGTRLTVT.

The genes are TRBV6-5 and TRBJ2-2, with a tentative D call TRBD2 (5 bases). V dropped 4 bases and J dropped 11 bases, with 14 bases sitting between them. CDR1 MNHEY and CDR2 SVGAGI come from the germline V gene. This CDR3 is built from 13 residues. This CDR3 is CASSSWERGELFF. CDR3 DNA sequence: TGTGCCAGCAGTTCCTGGGAGCGCGGTGAGCTGTTTTTT.

This clone was seen only once. V and J are TRBV21-1 and TRBJ2-5; the table's TRBD2 call for D was not verified on the DNA. TRBV21-1 is termed a pseudogene. CDR3 length: 14 amino acids. The CDR3 DNA reads as TGTGCCAGCAGCAAGGAGGGGCGTCTTGAGACCCAGTACTTC. It yields the protein CASSKEGRLETQYF.